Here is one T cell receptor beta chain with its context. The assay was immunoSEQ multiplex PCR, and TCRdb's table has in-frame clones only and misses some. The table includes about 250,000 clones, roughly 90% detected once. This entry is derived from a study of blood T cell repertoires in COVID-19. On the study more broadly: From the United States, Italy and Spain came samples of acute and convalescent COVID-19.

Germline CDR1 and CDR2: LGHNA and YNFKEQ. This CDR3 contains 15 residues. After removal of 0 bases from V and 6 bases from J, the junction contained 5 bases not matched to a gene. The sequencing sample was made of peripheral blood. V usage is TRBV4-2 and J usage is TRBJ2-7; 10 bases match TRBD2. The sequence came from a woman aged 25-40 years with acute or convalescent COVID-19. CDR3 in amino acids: CASSQEPAGGGEQYF. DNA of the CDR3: TGTGCCAGCAGCCAAGAACCAGCGGGAGGGGGCGAGCAGTACTTC.